This TCR beta chain was captured by sequencing in a study of blood T cell repertoires in COVID-19 (TCRdb year 2020). About the investigation overall: The collaborator samples originated in the United States, Italy and Spain and spanned the acute and convalescent phases of COVID-19. The prospective study material was composed of cDNA or gDNA derived from T cells, B-cell-depleted T cells, or PBMCs. Subjects who had been exposed to COVID-19, were actively infected with it, or had recovered from it provided the deeply sampled blood TCRbeta repertoires that made up the dataset. A freely available public database, intended as a resource for researchers studying the immune response to SARS-CoV-2, is where the repertoires were released. Samples came from the ongoing ImmuneRACE study (first 160 participants) plus 1,254 subjects from 6 global collaborators. Nearly every sample came with metadata listing a de-identified subject ID, COVID-19 status, age in years and sex. Where available, HLA class I and class II types were obtained from metadata supplied by the sample provider rather than from assay-based typing.

TCRbeta CDR3 regions were amplified from genomic DNA using the immunoSEQ Assay, a bias-controlled multiplex PCR. For the original study's pipeline: Within the assay, amplification of reference gene primers was used to estimate how many nucleated cells each sample contained. To quantify the absolute abundance of each unique TCRbeta CDR3 rearrangement, sequence reads were collapsed and filtered. For each sample, productive Simpson clonality was calculated by taking the square root of Simpson's diversity index across productive rearrangements. The immuneACCESS repertoire file appears here via TCRdb, limited to in-frame rearrangements. These files lack a portion of the clones; in checked studies, under half of the deficit traces to unresolved V genes, and the cause of the others is not known. Clonal size and the V and J genes are those of that table, whereas D and trimming came from the DNA. The sample records approximately 130,000 clones, around 77% of which are singletons. Clones ranked in the top ten supply roughly 10% of the sample.

The CDR3 holds 15 amino acids from the cysteine to the phenylalanine. Here the CDR3 DNA is all that survives: 45 bases in frame from base 1. The germline V and J ends show losses of 5 bases and 7 bases respectively, and no gene match explains 10 bases of the junction. CDR1 LNHDA and CDR2 SQIVND are derived from the germline V gene (reference sequence). The collaborating institutions used their own protocols to collect whole blood in K2EDTA tubes. Collaborator samples were shipped for TCRbeta analysis as frozen whole blood, isolated PBMCs, or DNA extracted from either sample type. About this clone: Its antigen remains undetermined. The input lacks base qualities; no much larger clone sits a single base away.

The full study reports these points: How much clinical and demographic metadata was included differed by source and by participant, and the metadata was provided uncurated.

The receptor's source is a human donor in a cohort sampled during active COVID-19. Input material: peripheral blood. The chain uses TRBV19 and TRBJ2-4, with 8 central nucleotides matching TRBD1. The CDR3 reads as follows: CASSLGGQAVNIQYF. The sequenced DNA: TGTGCCAGTAGTCTAGGGGGACAGGCAGTCAACATTCAGTACTTC.